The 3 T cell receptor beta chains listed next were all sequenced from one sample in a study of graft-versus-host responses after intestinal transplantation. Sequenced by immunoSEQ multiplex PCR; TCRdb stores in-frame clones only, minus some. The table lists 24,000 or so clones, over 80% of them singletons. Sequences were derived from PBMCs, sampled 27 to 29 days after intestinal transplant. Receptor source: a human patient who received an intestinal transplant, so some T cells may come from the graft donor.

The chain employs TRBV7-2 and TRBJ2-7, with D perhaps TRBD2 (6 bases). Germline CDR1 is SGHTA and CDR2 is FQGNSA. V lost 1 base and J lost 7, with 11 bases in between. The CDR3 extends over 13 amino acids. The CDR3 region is CASSLVPGREQYF. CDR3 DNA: TGTGCCAGCAGCTTAGTCCCAGGGAGGGAGCAGTACTTC. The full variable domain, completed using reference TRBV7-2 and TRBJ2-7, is GAGVSQSPSNKVTEKGKDVELRCDPISGHTALYWYRQSLGQGLEFLIYFQGNSAPDKSGLPSDRFSAERTGGSVSTLTIQRTQQEDSAVYLCASSLVPGREQYFGPGTRLTVT.

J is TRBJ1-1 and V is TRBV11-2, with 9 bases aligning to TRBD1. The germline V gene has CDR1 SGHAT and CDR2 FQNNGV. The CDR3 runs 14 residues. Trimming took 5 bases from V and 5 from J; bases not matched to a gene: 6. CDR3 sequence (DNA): TGTGCCAGCAGCCCCCGACAGGGGGGGACTGAAGCTTTCTTT. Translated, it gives CASSPRQGGTEAFF.

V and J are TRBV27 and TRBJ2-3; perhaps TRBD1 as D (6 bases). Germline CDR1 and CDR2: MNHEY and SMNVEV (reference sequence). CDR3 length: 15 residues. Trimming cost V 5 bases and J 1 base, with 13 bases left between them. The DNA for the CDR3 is TGTGCCAGCAGTCCACAGGGTAAAGGCACAGATACGCAGTATTTT. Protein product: CASSPQGKGTDTQYF.